The sequence of this T cell receptor (beta chain) was determined in a study of blood T cell repertoires in COVID-19. Background on the study: In each case, the material was cDNA or gDNA derived from T cells, B-cell-depleted T cells, or PBMCs.

Germline V gene lookup returns CDR1 LNHDA and CDR2 SQIVND (reference sequence). The CDR3 contains 16 residues. Trimming removed 3 bases from V and 9 bases from J; junction bases left unmatched: 8. Produced via immunoSEQ multiplex PCR; TCRdb's table is partial and in-frame only. Among approximately 330,000 clones listed, around 87% were seen once. This clone was picked up a small number of times. Sequencing was performed on peripheral blood. The sequence was collected from a woman aged 40 to 55 with COVID-19, enrolled during active disease. This chain uses TRBV19 with TRBJ1-6; 10 bases align to TRBD1. This chain's CDR3 is CASSIGGQGDGSPLHF. DNA of the CDR3: TGTGCCAGTAGTATTGGCGGACAGGGGGATGGTTCACCCCTCCACTTT.